Listed here is a single T cell receptor beta chain. Mismatch with germline at one junction end may stem from a read error. Other DNA sequences in the sample encode the same CDR3. CDR3 size: 16 residues. From germline, CDR1 is SGHAT and CDR2 FQNNGV. Donors sampled were nominally healthy, though unrecorded immune exposures were likely. PCR was performed using 60 Vbeta and 13 Jbeta primers. As handled by the study authors: A later analysis tallied tens of millions of unique TCR beta chains, 9 million to 12 million of them shared. The method was immunoSEQ multiplex PCR; TCRdb's version includes in-frame clones alone and lacks a portion of them. V and J calls and clone size are copied from that table; D and trimming were computed from the DNA. This table has 130,000 to 150,000 clones, about three quarters appearing once. The sample belongs to a study of cytomegalovirus exposure and HLA in healthy donors.

The receptor was isolated from a male donor in good health and CMV-seronegative. Input material: PBMCs. V gene TRBV11-2 combines with J gene TRBJ1-6; D possibly corresponds to TRBD1 (6 bases). This chain's CDR3 is CASSKIQGSPNSPLHF. In DNA, the CDR3 is TGTGCCAGCAGTAAAATACAGGGAAGTCCCAATTCACCCCTCCACTTC.